The 28 T cell receptor beta chains in this list originate from one sample, sequenced in a study of blood T cell repertoires in COVID-19. Libraries were prepared by immunoSEQ multiplex PCR; TCRdb keeps only in-frame clonotypes and omits some of them. Altogether roughly 250,000 clones are present, around 87% being singletons, with the ten largest covering 1.6%. The sequenced material came from PBMCs or T cells enriched from blood (not recorded which). These receptors were taken from a woman aged 50 to 60 who had recovered from COVID-19.

This clone was seen a single time. The chain recombines TRBV5-1 with TRBJ1-1, with 8 bases fitting TRBD1. The length of the CDR3 is 15 residues. Trimming took 0 bases from V and 5 from J; bases not matched to a gene: 6. CDR1 and CDR2 from the germline V gene are SGHRS and YFSETQ. The chain's CDR3 is CASSLAGQGWTEAFF. CDR3 bases: TGCGCCAGCAGCTTGGCAGGACAGGGATGGACTGAAGCTTTCTTT.

The V call is TRBV2, the J call TRBJ1-4; 11 bases line up with TRBD1. The CDR3 is 15 residues long. J was trimmed by 5 bases and V by 5 bases; bases with no gene match: 4. Germline V CDR1 and CDR2: SNHLY, FYNNEI. The CDR3 here is CASSKRDRGNEKLFF. The CDR3 nucleotides are TGTGCCAGCAGTAAAAGGGACAGGGGGAATGAAAAACTGTTTTTT.

This chain uses TRBV7-8 with TRBJ1-1; D unclear. This CDR3 contains 12 residues. In germline, CDR1 is SGHVS, CDR2 FQNEAQ. The V end lost 5 bases, the J end lost 10 bases, and 14 bases lay between the germline ends. The CDR3 loop reads CASSRLVGRAFF. The CDR3 DNA follows: TGTGCCAGCAGCCGTCTCGTGGGGAGAGCTTTCTTT.

J is TRBJ1-3 and V is TRBV5-1; D perhaps matches TRBD1 (5 bases). Trimming shortened V by 3 bases and J by 0 bases, and 10 bases separated the two germline ends. In germline, CDR1 is SGHRS, CDR2 YFSETQ. CDR3 length equals 15 residues. Here the CDR3 reads CASSWGRASGNTIYF. In DNA, the CDR3 is TGCGCCAGCAGCTGGGGGAGGGCCTCTGGAAACACCATATATTTT.

The chain has TRBV2 and TRBJ1-2, with D hard to call. The germline CDR1 and CDR2 sequences are SNHLY and FYNNEI. V was clipped by 5 bases and J by 2 bases, with 6 bases between them. The CDR3 runs to 12 residues. CDR3 coding DNA: TGTGCCAGCAGTTTAGAGAACTATGGCTACACCTTC. This codes for CASSLENYGYTF.

V is TRBV28 and J is TRBJ2-3, with 7 bases aligning to TRBD1. The CDR3 is 15 residues long. Germline V gene lookup returns CDR1 MDHEN and CDR2 SYDVKM. V shed 4 bases and J 2 bases; nucleotides not matched to a gene: 6. The chain's CDR3 is CASSSRDRATDTQYF. The DNA for the CDR3 is TGTGCCAGCAGTTCCCGGGACAGAGCCACAGATACGCAGTATTTT.

The rearrangement links TRBV19 to TRBJ2-1; 8 bases align to TRBD1. V dropped 2 bases and J dropped 9; count of bases not matched to a gene: 9. Germline CDR1 LNHDA, CDR2 SQIVND (reference sequence). This CDR3 is built from 15 residues. The CDR3 DNA follows: TGTGCCAGTAGTATACAGTCCCAGGGGGCCGGTGAGCAGTTCTTC. Translation: CASSIQSQGAGEQFF.

The chain links TRBV30 to TRBJ2-7; tentatively, D is TRBD2 (6 bases). The V end lost 4 bases, the J end lost 7 bases, and 23 bases lay between the germline ends. The germline gives CDR1 GTSNPN, CDR2 SVGIG (reference sequence). The CDR3 length is 15 residues. The CDR3 sequence is CAWNKLGGPSGEQYF. The CDR3 region has the DNA TGTGCCTGGAATAAGCTCGGGGGACCCTCAGGGGAGCAGTACTTC.

The table lists this clone with a count of one. The gene calls are TRBV28 and TRBJ1-2, with 9 nucleotides matching TRBD1. The CDR3 runs 16 residues. Looked up from germline, CDR1 is MDHEN and CDR2 is SYDVKM. Losses at the gene ends were 6 bases for V and 0 bases for J; bases not matched to a gene: 8. CDR3 sequence (DNA): TGTGCCAGCAGGTCGGACAGGGGAAGTACTAACTATGGCTACACCTTC. Amino acid sequence: CASRSDRGSTNYGYTF.

In regard to this clone: In the same sample, other DNA sequences code for this CDR3. The chain combines TRBV7-2 with TRBJ2-7, with no clear D. Per germline, CDR1 SGHTA and CDR2 FQGNSA. V lost 4 bases, J lost 1 base, and 11 bases lay in between. This CDR3 is 14 amino acids long. In nucleotides, the CDR3 is TGTGCCAGCAGCTCCTTCAGTGGTTCCTACGAGCAGTACTTC. Translated: CASSSFSGSYEQYF.

This chain links TRBV5-1 with TRBJ1-2; 8 nucleotides align to TRBD1. This CDR3 region has 13 residues. Germline CDR1 reads SGHRS; CDR2 reads YFSETQ. Trimming took 5 bases from V and 10 from J; bases not matched to a gene: 10. The CDR3 coding sequence is TGCGCCAGCAGGGGCGGGACAGGTCAATTCTACACCTTC. Its protein is CASRGGTGQFYTF. The full variable domain, rest sourced from reference TRBV5-1 and TRBJ1-2, is KAGVTQTPRYLIKTRGQQVTLSCSPISGHRSVSWYQQTPGQGLQFLFEYFSETQRNKGNFPGRFSGRQFSNSRSEMNVSTLELGDSALYLCASRGGTGQFYTFGSGTRLTVV.

V usage is TRBV18 and J usage is TRBJ2-1, with 12 bases identical to TRBD2. CDR1 is KGHSH, CDR2 LQKENI, per germline. With V trimmed by 2 bases and J by 3 bases, 2 bases remained unmatched. The CDR3 contains 16 residues. The CDR3 loop reads CASSPWTSGNYNEQFF. CDR3 nucleotides: TGTGCCAGCTCACCATGGACTAGCGGGAACTACAATGAGCAGTTCTTC.

The gene calls are TRBV5-6 and TRBJ2-2; D unresolved. The germline CDR1 and CDR2 sequences are SGHDT and YYEEEE. The V and J ends lost 7 bases and 2 bases respectively, with 6 bases between them. This CDR3 comprises 12 residues. The CDR3 DNA follows: TGTGCCAGCGGCAAAAACACCGGGGAGCTGTTTTTT. Translating it yields CASGKNTGELFF.

The chain has TRBV5-1 and TRBJ1-1; 7 bases are shared with TRBD1. The CDR3 loop spans 13 amino acids. CDR1 is SGHRS and CDR2 is YFSETQ in the germline V gene. V lost 4 bases and J lost 3; bases outside the gene matches: 3. The CDR3 bases are TGCGCCAGCAGCAGTCAGGGGGACACTGAAGCTTTCTTT. Translated: CASSSQGDTEAFF.

In its sample, this clone was seen once. The gene calls are TRBV27 and TRBJ2-7; weak D call: TRBD1 (5 bases). The CDR3 covers 13 residues. The germline V gene encodes CDR1 MNHEY and CDR2 SMNVEV (reference sequence). Trimming shortened V by 3 bases and J by 5 bases, and 11 bases separated the two germline ends. CDR3 loop: CASSFLGAHEQYF. The DNA of the CDR3 is TGTGCCAGCAGTTTTTTAGGGGCCCACGAGCAGTACTTC.

This clone was picked up one time. The J gene is TRBJ2-1, the V gene TRBV28, with D maybe TRBD1 (6 bases). Germline values: CDR1 MDHEN, CDR2 SYDVKM. Trimming pared 8 bases from V and 8 bases from J, leaving 19 bases between. The length of the CDR3 is 14 residues. CDR3 bases: TGTGCCAGCGAACAGCCAGGGGTGAACGATGAGCAGTTCTTC. It specifies CASEQPGVNDEQFF.

This rearrangement joins TRBV27 to TRBJ1-2, with a tentative D call TRBD1 (6 bases). The CDR3 length is 15 residues. V lost 6 bases and J lost 2, with 16 bases in between. Germline CDR1 MNHEY, CDR2 SMNVEV (reference sequence). CDR3 DNA sequence: TGTGCCAGCAGACCAACGAACAGGGCCAACTATGGCTACACCTTC. Its protein product is CASRPTNRANYGYTF.

This chain uses TRBV27 with TRBJ2-1; tentatively, D is TRBD2 (6 bases). Germline V gene data show CDR1 as MNHEY and CDR2 as SMNVEV (reference sequence). This CDR3 is 12 amino acids long. V was clipped by 5 bases and J by 10 bases, with 12 bases between them. The CDR3 DNA reads TGTGCCAGCAGTCGACTAGACCGGGAGCAGTTCTTC. This encodes CASSRLDREQFF.

The chain uses TRBV6-5 and TRBJ2-2; TRBD2 aligns across 9 bases. From germline, CDR1 is MNHEY and CDR2 SVGAGI. Trimming at V came to 4 bases and at J to 6 bases, leaving 9 bases not matched to a gene. The CDR3 totals 16 residues. The CDR3: CASSSLSGSLAGELFF. In nucleotides, the CDR3 is TGTGCCAGCAGTTCCCTTAGCGGGAGTTTGGCCGGGGAGCTGTTTTTT.

The table lists this clone with a count of one. The chain recombines TRBV15 with TRBJ1-2; D may be TRBD1 (5 bases). The germline gives CDR1 LNHNV, CDR2 YYDKDF (reference sequence). V was trimmed by 1 base and J by 5 bases, leaving 17 bases between them. This CDR3 is 16 amino acids long. The CDR3 region is CATSRVTRGGEYGYTF. The DNA of the CDR3 is TGTGCCACCAGCAGAGTCACCCGGGGAGGGGAATATGGCTACACCTTC.

The chain has TRBV19 and TRBJ2-7; a weak D match, TRBD2 (5 bases). Trimming cost V 6 bases and J 7 bases, with 13 bases left between them. Germline V gives CDR1 LNHDA, CDR2 SQIVND (reference sequence). This CDR3 spans 12 amino acids. This CDR3 is CASSQAPGEQYF. The CDR3 DNA sequence: TGTGCCAGTAGCCAGGCCCCGGGGGAGCAGTACTTC.

V usage is TRBV18 and J usage is TRBJ1-5, with a tentative D call TRBD1 (5 bases). Trimming pared 3 bases from V and 4 bases from J, leaving 13 bases between. Germline CDR1 KGHSH, CDR2 LQKENI. The CDR3 spans 15 residues. CDR3: CASSPSSGNNQPQHF. In DNA, the CDR3 is TGTGCCAGCTCACCGAGTTCAGGGAATAATCAGCCCCAGCATTTT.

CDR3 nucleotide sequence: TGTGCCAGCAGTCCTATAGACAGGGGGATTGGTCAGCCCCAGCATTTT. Translated: CASSPIDRGIGQPQHF. The rearrangement uses TRBV2 and TRBJ1-5; 9 bases are shared with TRBD1. CDR1 and CDR2 (germline): SNHLY, FYNNEI. The trim removed 5 bases at V and 6 bases at J, leaving 11 bases unmatched. The CDR3 has 16 residues.

This clone is a singleton in its sample. J is TRBJ2-5 and V is TRBV6-6; a weak D match, TRBD1 (7 bases). The CDR3 has 13 residues. V lost 6 bases and J lost 7, with 15 bases in between. Germline loops: CDR1 MNHNY, CDR2 SVGAGI (reference sequence). The CDR3 nucleotides read TGTGCCAGCAGGACCGGGCAGGGGGGGACCCAGTACTTC. This codes for CASRTGQGGTQYF.

The gene calls are TRBV9 and TRBJ2-7; tentatively, D is TRBD2 (5 bases). V lost 0 bases, J lost 2 bases, and 12 bases lay in between. Germline values: CDR1 SGDLS, CDR2 YYNGEE. This CDR3 contains 15 residues. CDR3 DNA: TGTGCCAGCAGCGTAGGGGGTAGCGCAACCTACGAGCAGTACTTC. Its translation: CASSVGGSATYEQYF.

The chain has TRBV6-4 and TRBJ1-1; D not resolved. The CDR3 extends over 11 amino acids. Germline lookup yields CDR1 MRHNA and CDR2 SNTAGT. The CDR3 spells CAFRENTEAFF. The CDR3 DNA sequence: TGTGCGTTTCGGGAGAACACTGAAGCTTTCTTT.

This clone was seen more than once but under ten times. J is TRBJ1-2 and V is TRBV3-1 (or the pseudogene TRBV3-2), with unresolved D. Germline CDR1 LGHDT, CDR2 YNNKEL (reference sequence). The CDR3 runs to 8 residues. Trimming left V 4 bases short and J 14 bases short, with 5 bases between. In DNA form, the CDR3 reads TGTGCCAGCAGCCCTATTACCTTC. Protein: CASSPITF.

The V gene is TRBV9, the J gene TRBJ1-4, with D unclear. The germline V gene encodes CDR1 SGDLS and CDR2 YYNGEE. Trimming pared 0 bases from V and 6 bases from J, leaving 15 bases between. This CDR3 is 16 amino acids long. CDR3 nucleotide sequence: TGTGCCAGCAGCGTAGGAGCAGAACTCGGAGATGAAAAACTGTTTTTT. Protein sequence: CASSVGAELGDEKLFF.